This T cell receptor (beta chain) was sequenced in a study of cytomegalovirus exposure and HLA in healthy donors. This clone was detected a few times. The target antigen is unknown. 60 Vbeta and 13 Jbeta primers were used in PCR. TCRdb's copy holds only in-frame clones and misses some; the assay was immunoSEQ multiplex PCR. Altogether 110,000 to 150,000 clones are present, more than 8% being singletons, with the ten largest covering approximately 1.9%. Study-wide results and caveats: The authors listed about 170 TCR beta chains as cytomegalovirus-associated. A missense DCLRE1C variant was associated with V- and J-gene trimming of TCR beta chains in a later analysis, and an independent cohort replicated the association. There were several of the most significant clusters that appeared linked to common viral pathogens in a later analysis. Sequencing likely caused a cluster of highly shared sequence variants.

Sequenced: PBMCs. The sequence was obtained from a middle-aged man in good health and CMV-seronegative.

CDR3 amino acids: CASSPQTSGGIETQYF. CDR3 coding DNA: TGTGCCAGTAGTCCCCAGACTAGCGGAGGGATCGAGACCCAGTACTTC. This chain links TRBV19 with TRBJ2-5; 9 bases agree with TRBD2. Germline lookup yields CDR1 LNHDA and CDR2 SQIVND (reference sequence). The CDR3 is made up of 16 amino acids. Trimming at V came to 5 bases and at J to 5 bases, leaving 12 bases not matched to a gene. Full variable domain (remainder filled in from reference TRBV19 and TRBJ2-5): DGGITQSPKYLFRKEGQNVTLSCEQNLNHDAMYWYRQDPGQGLRLIYYSQIVNDFQKGDIAEGYSVSREKKESFPLTVTSAQKNPTAFYLCASSPQTSGGIETQYFGPGTRLLVL.